Below, 31 T cell receptor beta chains from the same sample are listed, as sequenced in a study of T-cell memory formation after mild COVID-19. Each CDR3 protein is one row after TCRdb ran MiXCR on the 5' RACE reads. The repertoire holds about 440,000 distinct CDR3 sequences, about 20% seen once, with about 8.8% in the top ten. Sequenced input: PBMCs or a T cell subset sorted from them (not recorded which). The receptors were gathered from an adult woman who had mild COVID-19 (a few samples of this study predate the infection). Cell type and time point are not known.

This clonotype was picked up a small number of times. The rearrangement links TRBV5-1 to TRBJ1-5; no clear D. CDR3 length equals 14 residues. The germline V gene encodes CDR1 SGHRS and CDR2 YFSETQ. V was pared by 0 bases and J by 4 bases, with 8 bases between. CDR3 residues: CASSLGPSNQPQHF. CDR3 DNA: TGCGCCAGCAGCTTGGGCCCGTCGAATCAGCCCCAGCATTTT. The full variable domain, rest sourced from reference TRBV5-1 and TRBJ1-5, is KAGVTQTPRYLIKTRGQQVTLSCSPISGHRSVSWYQQTPGQGLQFLFEYFSETQRNKGNFPGRFSGRQFSNSRSEMNVSTLELGDSALYLCASSLGPSNQPQHFGDGTRLSIL.

The chain has TRBV6-1 and TRBJ2-7; TRBD1 aligns across 8 bases. V dropped 4 bases and J dropped 3; count of bases not matched to a gene: 8. Germline V gives CDR1 MNHNS, CDR2 SASEGT. CDR3 length: 15 amino acids. CDR3 coding DNA: TGTGCCAGCAGTGCCCAGACAGGGGCCCTCTACGAGCAGTACTTC. This encodes CASSAQTGALYEQYF.

This clonotype has only a few counts. The CDR3 is CASSSTKGQFYTDTQYF. The CDR3 bases are TGTGCCAGCAGCTCCACGAAGGGTCAGTTTTACACAGATACGCAGTATTTT. The rearrangement joins TRBV11-2 to TRBJ2-3, with no clear D. Looked up from germline, CDR1 is SGHAT and CDR2 is FQNNGV. The V end was cut by 4 bases, the J end by 2 bases, with 19 bases between. This CDR3 has 17 amino acids. Combining the CDR3 with reference TRBV11-2 and TRBJ2-3 gives the whole variable domain EAGVAQSPRYKIIEKRQSVAFWCNPISGHATLYWYQQILGQGPKLLIQFQNNGVVDDSQLPKDRFSAERLKGVDSTLKIQPAKLEDSAVYLCASSSTKGQFYTDTQYFGPGTRLTVL.

This clonotype was seen a few times. The CDR3, as DNA: TGTGCCAGCAGCGTAGATGGGCTGGGGACGTTGCAGTATTTT. Translation: CASSVDGLGTLQYF. This chain uses TRBV9 with TRBJ2-3; D possibly matches TRBD1 or TRBD2 (5 bases each). V gave up 0 bases and J gave up 11 bases, with 16 bases separating them. Germline lookup yields CDR1 SGDLS and CDR2 YYNGEE. The CDR3 is 14 amino acids.

This clonotype occurred a few times. This rearrangement joins TRBV11-3 to TRBJ2-6; 7 positions match TRBD1. Germline CDR1 reads SGHNT; CDR2 reads YENEEA. With V trimmed by 3 bases and J by 0 bases, 8 bases remained unmatched. This CDR3 comprises 18 residues. DNA for the CDR3: TGTGCCAGCAGCTTCCTACGACAGGGTAACTCTGGGGCCAACGTCCTGACTTTC. This sequence encodes CASSFLRQGNSGANVLTF.

The chain is built from TRBV7-2 and TRBJ1-2; D is undetermined. This CDR3 is built from 13 residues. The V end lost 2 bases, the J end lost 8 bases, and 12 bases lay between the germline ends. Germline V gene sequence: CDR1 SGHTA, CDR2 FQGNSA. CDR3 region: CASSLNAVGGYTF. CDR3 DNA: TGTGCCAGCAGCTTAAACGCCGTGGGGGGCTACACCTTC.

The chain uses TRBV28 and TRBJ2-3; 9 positions match TRBD2. The junction had 1 base not matched to a gene; V was cut back by 2 bases and J by 1 base. In germline, CDR1 is MDHEN, CDR2 SYDVKM. The CDR3 loop spans 15 amino acids. The DNA of the CDR3 is TGTGCCAGCAGTTTACGACTAGCGGGCACAGATACGCAGTATTTT. It yields the protein CASSLRLAGTDTQYF.

J is TRBJ2-7 and V is TRBV5-1; no clear D. The CDR3 extends over 14 amino acids. Trimming cost V 4 bases and J 2 bases, with 13 bases left between them. The germline V gene encodes CDR1 SGHRS and CDR2 YFSETQ. CDR3 sequence reads: CASSPDALAYEQYF. The CDR3 DNA reads as TGCGCCAGCAGCCCGGACGCTTTGGCCTACGAGCAGTACTTC.

This clonotype was seen a handful of times. This sequence joins TRBV2 and TRBJ1-1; TRBD1 matches 10 bases. The germline gives CDR1 SNHLY, CDR2 FYNNEI. The CDR3 runs 16 residues. V dropped 7 bases and J dropped 7; count of bases not matched to a gene: 15. The DNA of the CDR3 is TGTGCCAGCAACTTCGGGACAGGGGAGTGGGAAAATGAAGCTTTCTTT. Translated: CASNFGTGEWENEAFF.

This clonotype was counted only a few times. The chain recombines TRBV27 with TRBJ1-1; D is unresolved. The CDR3 contains 15 residues. Germline-derived CDR1 and CDR2 are MNHEY and SMNVEV (reference sequence). The V end was cut by 5 bases, the J end by 2 bases, with 15 bases between. As DNA, the CDR3 is TGTGCCAGCAGTGCCCGGAGTGAGGGAAACACTGAAGCTTTCTTT. This encodes CASSARSEGNTEAFF.

This clonotype showed up just a few times. This sequence joins TRBV24-1 and TRBJ2-3; D possibly corresponds to TRBD2 (5 bases). Germline assignment: CDR1 KGHDR and CDR2 SFDVKD. The CDR3 is made up of 14 amino acids. Trimming shortened V by 9 bases and J by 2 bases, and 14 bases separated the two germline ends. CDR3 bases: TGTGCCACCGCACCCGGGGAATCCACAGATACGCAGTATTTT. As protein: CATAPGESTDTQYF.

The chain combines TRBV6-6 with TRBJ2-1, with 7 positions matching TRBD1. In germline, CDR1 is MNHNY, CDR2 SVGAGI (reference sequence). Losses at the gene ends were 5 bases for V and 7 bases for J; bases not matched to a gene: 5. The CDR3 consists of 13 residues. As DNA, the CDR3 is TGTGCCAGCAGTGGGGACAGTATAAATGAGCAGTTCTTC. It translates to CASSGDSINEQFF.

This rearrangement joins TRBV5-1 to TRBJ1-2; D is undetermined. The V end was cut by 0 bases, the J end by 6 bases, with 15 bases between. The CDR3 contains 15 residues. Germline V gene sequence: CDR1 SGHRS, CDR2 YFSETQ. The DNA of the CDR3 is TGCGCCAGCAGCTTGGACGCAGGCGGCGTGGATGGCTACACCTTC. It is translated as CASSLDAGGVDGYTF.

This chain connects TRBV4-2 to TRBJ1-1; weak D call: TRBD1 (6 bases). Looked up from germline, CDR1 is LGHNA and CDR2 is YNFKEQ. The CDR3 runs 13 residues. V lost 0 bases and J 8 bases, leaving 10 bases between the germline ends. The CDR3 sequence: CASSQESQGEAFF. CDR3 bases: TGTGCCAGCAGCCAAGAGAGCCAGGGGGAAGCTTTCTTT.

Only a few counts were recorded for this clonotype. The chain couples TRBV7-6 to TRBJ2-3; 8 bases fit TRBD2. V lost 5 bases and J lost 3; bases outside the gene matches: 7. Germline CDR1 and CDR2: SGHVS and FNYEAQ. The CDR3 is 15 residues long. The CDR3 spells CASSVDLAGTDTQYF. The CDR3 DNA reads TGTGCCAGCAGCGTAGACCTAGCGGGTACAGATACGCAGTATTTT.

This clonotype was seen a handful of times. The V call is TRBV15, the J call TRBJ1-4; D remains unclear. Germline V gene lookup returns CDR1 LNHNV and CDR2 YYDKDF (reference sequence). V was clipped by 9 bases and J by 5 bases, with 19 bases between them. CDR3 length: 15 amino acids. The CDR3 DNA is TGTGCCACGTCAATCGTCTTTTCGGGGAATGAAAAACTGTTTTTT. It translates to CATSIVFSGNEKLFF.

The chain combines TRBV20-1 with TRBJ2-7, with D perhaps being TRBD1 or TRBD2 (6 bases each). CDR3 length: 14 amino acids. In germline, CDR1 is DFQATT, CDR2 SNEGSKA (reference sequence). V was trimmed by 1 base and J by 0 bases, leaving 10 bases between them. CDR3 region: CSARGGTNSYEQYF. CDR3 DNA: TGCAGTGCTAGAGGCGGGACAAACTCCTACGAGCAGTACTTC.

This chain links TRBV24-1 with TRBJ1-5; D uncertain. This CDR3 comprises 14 residues. V lost 1 base to trimming and J lost 1 base, with 4 bases between them. Germline CDR1 is KGHDR and CDR2 is SFDVKD. CDR3 sequence (DNA): TGTGCCACCAGTGATTTAGACAGCAATCAGCCCCAGCATTTT. Translation: CATSDLDSNQPQHF.

The V and J genes are TRBV7-9 and TRBJ2-7; D is ambiguous. This CDR3 comprises 11 residues. Germline V gene sequence: CDR1 SEHNR, CDR2 FQNEAQ (reference sequence). The V gene lost 9 bases and the J gene lost 5 bases, with 11 bases spanning the gap. CDR3 DNA sequence: TGTGCCAGGGAAGAAGGGAACGAGCAGTACTTC. Translation: CAREEGNEQYF.

The sample holds a few counts of this clonotype. The genes are TRBV5-1 and TRBJ2-5; 8 bases are a match to TRBD2. The germline CDR1 and CDR2 sequences are SGHRS and YFSETQ. This CDR3 is built from 15 residues. V dropped 3 bases and J dropped 2; count of bases not matched to a gene: 6. The CDR3 loop reads CASSYGLAVQETQYF. The CDR3, as DNA: TGCGCCAGCAGCTACGGACTAGCCGTACAAGAGACCCAGTACTTC.

This clonotype was recorded a few times. V usage is TRBV5-6 and J usage is TRBJ1-6, with 10 bases fitting TRBD1. This CDR3 contains 16 residues. V gave up 2 bases and J gave up 9 bases; unmatched junction bases: 8. The germline gives CDR1 SGHDT, CDR2 YYEEEE. The CDR3 region is CASSFAGQGFPSPLHF. CDR3 nucleotide sequence: TGTGCCAGCAGCTTCGCGGGACAGGGGTTCCCTTCACCCCTCCACTTT.

This clonotype was observed a handful of times. CDR3 DNA: TGTGCCAGCAGTGACCCCGCGGGGACGGTAGCCAAAAACATTCAGTACTTC. Protein product: CASSDPAGTVAKNIQYF. The V and J genes are TRBV2 and TRBJ2-4; possibly TRBD2 for D (6 bases). The germline V gene encodes CDR1 SNHLY and CDR2 FYNNEI. This CDR3 region has 17 residues. The ends were cut back, 3 bases at V and 0 bases at J, with 15 bases in the middle.

The chain links TRBV6-2 or TRBV6-3 to TRBJ2-3; the D gene is possibly TRBD2 (5 bases). The CDR3 sequence is 14 residues long. Per germline, CDR1 MNHEY and CDR2 SVGEGT. Trimming removed 8 bases at V and 3 bases at J, with 15 bases between. DNA for the CDR3: TGTGCCAGCGGAACCGGGGTGGGGACAGATACGCAGTATTTT. Its protein is CASGTGVGTDTQYF.

This clonotype was seen many times. The chain recombines TRBV2 with TRBJ2-7, with D possibly matching TRBD2 (5 bases). CDR1 is SNHLY and CDR2 is FYNNEI in the germline V gene. Trimming stripped 5 bases from V and 3 bases from J, with 17 bases between. This CDR3 region has 15 residues. Here the CDR3 reads CASSPDFSLHYEQYF. DNA for the CDR3: TGTGCCAGCAGTCCGGACTTCAGCCTCCACTACGAGCAGTACTTC.

The chain uses TRBV9 and TRBJ2-1; unclear D gene. V lost 4 bases, J lost 0 bases, and 17 bases lay in between. Germline assignment: CDR1 SGDLS and CDR2 YYNGEE. CDR3 length: 17 residues. The CDR3 sequence is CASSLLMGGSSYNEQFF. The DNA of the CDR3 is TGTGCCAGCAGCCTCCTTATGGGCGGCAGCTCCTACAATGAGCAGTTCTTC.

The rearrangement joins TRBV4-2 to TRBJ1-5; 8 bases map to TRBD1. The germline V gene encodes CDR1 LGHNA and CDR2 YNFKEQ. V was pared by 2 bases and J by 7 bases, with 4 bases of the junction left unmatched. This CDR3 has 14 amino acids. CDR3 in amino acids: CASSQQGAGQPQHF. The CDR3 bases are TGTGCCAGCAGCCAACAGGGGGCAGGGCAGCCCCAGCATTTT.

This clonotype came up many times. The V and J genes are TRBV11-2 and TRBJ1-1; D remains unclear. Between the trimmed V and J ends, which lost 2 bases and 7 bases, there was a span of 8 bases. Looked up from germline, CDR1 is SGHAT and CDR2 is FQNNGV. The CDR3 consists of 12 residues. CDR3 DNA: TGTGCCAGCAGCTTAAGGGCCCTTGAAGCTTTCTTT. This gives the protein CASSLRALEAFF.

This clonotype was seen only a few times. The gene calls are TRBV15 and TRBJ1-4; 12 positions match TRBD1. The CDR3 covers 16 residues. The V gene end was trimmed by 1 base and the J gene end by 8 bases; junction bases not matched to a gene: 5. Germline CDR1 is LNHNV and CDR2 is YYDKDF (reference sequence). CDR3 sequence: CATSRGPGTGGEKLFF. As DNA, the CDR3 is TGTGCCACCAGCAGAGGCCCCGGGACAGGGGGCGAAAAACTGTTTTTT. Complete variable domain (other parts from reference TRBV15 and TRBJ1-4): DAMVIQNPRYQVTQFGKPVTLSCSQTLNHNVMYWYQQKSSQAPKLLFHYYDKDFNNEADTPDNFQSRRPNTSFCFLDIRSPGLGDTAMYLCATSRGPGTGGEKLFFGSGTQLSVL.

The V call is TRBV12-3 or TRBV12-4, the J call TRBJ1-1; D remains ambiguous. Trimming removed 2 bases from V and 7 bases from J, with 11 bases in between. The length of the CDR3 is 13 residues. The CDR3 region is CASSLLSEVEAFF. Here the CDR3 DNA reads TGTGCCAGCAGTTTACTGTCCGAGGTTGAAGCTTTCTTT.

This clonotype was detected ten times or more. The chain is built from TRBV5-1 and TRBJ1-4; D not resolved. The CDR3 has 13 residues. Germline CDR1 is SGHRS and CDR2 is YFSETQ. V was cut by 0 bases and J by 8 bases, with 8 bases left in between. The CDR3 loop is CASSLESMEKLFF. The DNA for the CDR3 is TGCGCCAGCAGCTTGGAGTCGATGGAAAAACTGTTTTTT.

The sample holds a few counts of this clonotype. This chain joins TRBV7-3 and TRBJ2-2; TRBD2 agrees at 16 bases. CDR1 is SGHTA, CDR2 FQGTGA, per germline. The CDR3 has 19 amino acids. V dropped 0 bases and J dropped 7; count of bases not matched to a gene: 8. CDR3 protein: CASSLTPGLAGGRVGELFF. CDR3 in DNA: TGTGCCAGCAGCTTAACCCCGGGACTAGCGGGGGGGCGTGTCGGGGAGCTGTTTTTT.